The 8 T cell receptor beta chains given below trace back to one sample, sequenced in a study of tumor and adjacent non-tumor tissue in lung cancer. No cell sorting was done before RNA was extracted from the tissue. This non-tumor lung sample came from over 3 cm beyond the tumor edge. TCRbeta libraries were built with three rounds of nested PCR, modified from ARM-PCR. A single record per CDR3 protein comes from TCRdb applying MiXCR to the multiplex PCR reads. This table has about 67,000 distinct CDR3 sequences, under 80% appearing once. The sequenced material came from distant non-tumor lung tissue. The receptors were sampled from a man aged 60 to 75 with non-small cell lung cancer.

In regard to this clonotype: A read error may be the cause here, since a much bigger clone is one base away. This chain uses TRBV20-1 with TRBJ2-7, with D possibly being TRBD1 or TRBD2 (6 bases each). The V and J ends lost 4 bases and 3 bases respectively, with 16 bases between them. Germline assignment: CDR1 DFQATT and CDR2 SNEGSKA (reference sequence). CDR3 length: 14 residues. The CDR3 loop is CSAIGRRGLYEQYF. CDR3 bases: TGCAGTGCTATAGGGCGCCGGGGGCTCTACGAGCAGTACTTC.

Comments on this clonotype: An end of the junction does not agree with germline; a read error may underlie this. The rearrangement uses TRBV5-5 and TRBJ2-3, with TRBD2 as a possible D gene (5 bases). Per the germline V gene, CDR1 is SGHKS and CDR2 is YYEKEE (reference sequence). There are 15 residues in the CDR3. The CDR3 loop is CASSRWGKRPDTQNF. For the CDR3, the DNA is TGTGCCAGCAGCCGGTGGGGAAAGCGGCCAGATACGCAGAATTTC.

This clonotype was seen a single time. An end of the junction differs from the germline gene, which may be a read error. The CDR3 bases are TGCAGCGCCCCGGGAGGACTGGAGACCCAGCACTTC. This translates into CSAPGGLETQHF. The rearrangement links TRBV29-1 to TRBJ2-5; TRBD2 matches at 7 bases. The CDR3 consists of 12 residues. The V gene's germline CDR1 is SQVTM and CDR2 ANQGSEA. Using reference TRBV29-1 and TRBJ2-5 for the parts outside the CDR3, the full variable domain is SAVISQKPSRDICQRGTSLTIQCQVDSQVTMMFWYRQQPGQSLTLIATANQGSEATYESGFVIDKFPISRPNLTFSTLTVSNMSPEDSSIYLCSAPGGLETQHFGPGTRLLVL.

With regard to this clonotype: The germline gene is not matched at one end of the junction; a read error may be the cause. The chain links TRBV29-1 to TRBJ1-1; TRBD1 is a possible D gene (5 bases). Germline CDR1 reads SQVTM; CDR2 reads ANQGSEA. This CDR3 has 13 residues. CDR3 sequence (DNA): TGCAGCGTCGGGGCAGGGCTTAACATTGAAGCTTTCTTT. Translation: CSVGAGLNIEAFF.

As for this clonotype: One junction end disagrees with the germline gene, perhaps due to a read error. CDR3 amino acids: CASRPNRNHSHHF. The CDR3 DNA follows: TGTGCCAGCAGACCAAACAGGAATCATTCCCATCATTTT. The chain combines TRBV6-6 with TRBJ1-5, with a weak D call TRBD1 (5 bases). This CDR3 spans 13 amino acids. Germline CDR1 and CDR2: MNHNY and SVGAGI (reference sequence).

This CDR3 reads CASNLYRSTEAFF. The CDR3 DNA reads TGTGCCAGTAACCTATACAGGAGTACTGAAGCTTTCTTT. V and J are TRBV12-3 or TRBV12-4 and TRBJ1-1; the D gene is possibly TRBD1 (5 bases). The CDR3 covers 13 residues. V was trimmed by 9 bases and J by 5 bases, leaving 16 bases between them.

This clonotype was found once. The CDR3 carries no conserved terminal phenylalanine or tryptophan, so it likely arises from a read error. The rearrangement uses TRBV11-3 and TRBJ2-5, with D possibly being TRBD1 (6 bases). V was shortened by 5 bases and J by 4 bases, with 17 bases between the two germline ends. From germline, CDR1 is SGHNT and CDR2 YENEEA. CDR3 size: 15 residues. CDR3 sequence (DNA): TGTGCCAGCAGCATAGCCCCGGACAGTCGAGAGACCCAGTACGTC. Protein: CASSIAPDSRETQYV.

Notes on this clonotype: Mismatch with germline at one junction end may stem from a read error. The V and J genes are TRBV29-1 and TRBJ2-3; D is possibly TRBD2 (6 bases). There are 15 residues in the CDR3. CDR1 is SQVTM and CDR2 is ANQGSEA in the germline V gene. The CDR3 region has the DNA TGCAGGGTTGTCCTACTAGTGGGGAGGACAGATACGCAGTATTTT. Translating it yields CRVVLLVGRTDTQYF.